Presented here are 31 T cell receptor beta chains from one specimen sequenced in a study of early T cells in non-severe SARS-CoV-2 infection. MiXCR, run by TCRdb on the 5' RACE reads, gives a single entry per CDR3 protein. The data contain around 70,000 distinct CDR3 sequences, 10% to 15% of them seen just once; the ten biggest clones take up about 3.9%. The sample taken for sequencing was whole blood. These TCRs come from an adult who was a healthcare worker with PCR-confirmed SARS-CoV-2 infection or an uninfected control (not recorded which).

This clonotype occurred many times. The chain carries TRBV19 and TRBJ2-6, with D possibly TRBD2 on 5 matching bases. Germline V lookup: CDR1 LNHDA, CDR2 SQIVND (reference sequence). The V end lost 1 base, the J end lost 0 bases, and 7 bases lay between the germline ends. CDR3 length equals 16 residues. The CDR3 DNA sequence: TGTGCCAGTAGTATAGCAAGCGGCTCTGGGGCCAACGTCCTGACTTTC. Its protein product is CASSIASGSGANVLTF.

The chain uses TRBV28 and TRBJ2-5, with 7 bases lining up with TRBD2. The CDR3 loop spans 14 amino acids. V was clipped by 5 bases and J by 1 base; unmatched bases: 4. Germline lookup yields CDR1 MDHEN and CDR2 SYDVKM. As DNA, the CDR3 is TGTGCCAGCAGTGGGGGGGGTCGCCAAGAGACCCAGTACTTC. Translating it yields CASSGGGRQETQYF.

This clonotype was detected a few times. The gene calls are TRBV5-5 and TRBJ1-5, with D unclear. V lost 0 bases to trimming and J lost 0 bases, with 4 bases between them. The CDR3 is 14 amino acids. Germline CDR1 and CDR2: SGHKS and YYEKEE (reference sequence). The CDR3 sequence is CASSLGISNQPQHF. The CDR3, as DNA: TGTGCCAGCAGCTTGGGGATTAGCAATCAGCCCCAGCATTTT.

This clonotype was observed at least ten times. In nucleotides, the CDR3 is TGTGCCAGCAGCTTAGCTGGAACAGGGACAGGCAATCAGCCCCAGCATTTT. Encoded protein: CASSLAGTGTGNQPQHF. The chain uses TRBV7-6 and TRBJ1-5, with 7 bases aligning to TRBD1. The J segment lost 2 bases and the V segment lost 0 bases, leaving 7 bases of the junction unmatched. CDR1 and CDR2 from the germline V gene are SGHVS and FNYEAQ. CDR3 length equals 17 residues.

This clonotype was seen a single time. It is likely a read error, because the conserved phenylalanine at the end of the CDR3 is missing. The chain has TRBV20-1 and TRBJ2-3; D is ambiguous. The CDR3 is 17 amino acids. V dropped 0 bases and J dropped 5 bases, with 21 bases sitting between them. CDR1 is DFQATT and CDR2 is SNEGSKA in the germline V gene (reference sequence). The CDR3: CSARDMTGLRWIDTQYY. CDR3 bases: TGCAGTGCTAGAGATATGACGGGCCTCCGGTGGATAGATACGCAGTATTAT.

This clonotype was counted ten times or more. J is TRBJ2-7 and V is TRBV5-1, with 7 nucleotides matching TRBD1. The J segment lost 3 bases and the V segment lost 0 bases, leaving 3 bases of the junction unmatched. CDR3 length: 14 residues. The germline V gene has CDR1 SGHRS and CDR2 YFSETQ. CDR3 coding DNA: TGCGCCAGCAGCTTGGTGGGACAGAACTACGAGCAGTACTTC. Its protein product is CASSLVGQNYEQYF.

The chain carries TRBV19 and TRBJ1-2; unclear D gene. The germline V and J ends were trimmed by 7 bases and 3 bases, with 18 bases remaining between them. CDR1 is LNHDA and CDR2 is SQIVND in the germline V gene (reference sequence). The CDR3 extends over 15 amino acids. The CDR3 sequence: CASNTGLSKDYGYTF. CDR3 nucleotides: TGTGCCAGTAATACGGGCCTTTCCAAGGACTATGGCTACACCTTC.

This clonotype was counted ten times or more. The chain combines TRBV5-1 with TRBJ1-1, with 8 bases that match TRBD1. This CDR3 spans 15 amino acids. CDR1 and CDR2 (germline): SGHRS, YFSETQ. Trimming cost V 2 bases and J 1 base; bases outside gene matches: 4. CDR3 sequence reads: CASSFETGANTEAFF. Here the CDR3 DNA reads TGCGCCAGCAGCTTCGAGACAGGGGCGAACACTGAAGCTTTCTTT.

The CDR3, as DNA: TGTGCCAGCAGTTCATCCGGGGACAGGGGGCCTACAGATACGCAGTATTTT. Residues: CASSSSGDRGPTDTQYF. The chain recombines TRBV28 with TRBJ2-3; 12 positions match TRBD1. The CDR3 spans 17 residues. The germline V gene has CDR1 MDHEN and CDR2 SYDVKM. V was pared by 4 bases and J by 3 bases, with 8 bases of the junction left unmatched.

The V and J genes are TRBV18 and TRBJ1-1; D may be TRBD1 (5 bases). The CDR3 consists of 14 residues. With 2 bases removed from V and 3 bases from J, the gap between germline ends came to 10 bases. Germline loops: CDR1 KGHSH, CDR2 LQKENI. The CDR3 nucleotides are TGTGCCAGCTCACCAGAAACAGGCCACACTGAAGCTTTCTTT. Translating gives CASSPETGHTEAFF.

This clonotype was seen many times. This chain connects TRBV18 to TRBJ2-3; a possible D gene is TRBD2 (5 bases). V was clipped by 1 base and J by 0 bases, with 11 bases between them. Germline CDR1 and CDR2: KGHSH and LQKENI. The CDR3 has 16 residues. CDR3 sequence reads: CASSPLKGESTDTQYF. The CDR3 DNA reads TGTGCCAGCTCACCACTAAAGGGAGAGAGCACAGATACGCAGTATTTT.

This clonotype came up many times. This sequence joins TRBV9 and TRBJ2-5; TRBD2 agrees at 9 bases. From germline, CDR1 is SGDLS and CDR2 YYNGEE. The CDR3 is 14 amino acids. The ends lost 0 bases at V and 4 bases at J; junction bases unmatched: 1. The CDR3 loop reads CASSVGSGRETQYF. CDR3 in DNA: TGTGCCAGCAGCGTAGGTAGCGGGAGAGAGACCCAGTACTTC.

This clonotype has a count of ten or more. J is TRBJ2-7 and V is TRBV5-7; D possibly uses TRBD1 or TRBD2 (5 bases each). TRBV5-7 counts as an open reading frame of uncertain function. The CDR3 loop spans 15 amino acids. Trimming took 4 bases from V and 4 from J, leaving 18 bases between them. The CDR3 reads CASSEGGTATYEQYF. CDR3 in DNA: TGTGCCAGCAGCGAGGGTGGGACCGCGACGTACGAGCAGTACTTC.

The table lists this clonotype with many counts. V and J are TRBV29-1 and TRBJ2-7, with D possibly matching TRBD1 (5 bases). The CDR3 spans 13 residues. V lost 4 bases and J lost 1, with 11 bases in between. CDR1 SQVTM and CDR2 ANQGSEA come from the germline V gene. This CDR3 is CSVGSGPSYEQYF. CDR3 bases: TGCAGCGTTGGGTCAGGGCCTTCCTACGAGCAGTACTTC.

This clonotype was counted many times. The chain uses TRBV12-3 or TRBV12-4 and TRBJ2-1; D is unresolved. V lost 7 bases to trimming and J lost 2 bases, with 9 bases between them. The CDR3 spans 13 residues. The DNA for the CDR3 is TGTGCCAGCATCCTTCCTACCTACAATGAGCAGTTCTTC. It is translated as CASILPTYNEQFF.

This rearrangement joins TRBV7-3 to TRBJ2-3; no clear D gene. This CDR3 spans 15 amino acids. Germline loops: CDR1 SGHTA, CDR2 FQGTGA. Trimming left V 5 bases short and J 2 bases short, with 14 bases between. CDR3 nucleotide sequence: TGTGCCAGCAGCCTAGGGCTCCTGTCCACAGATACGCAGTATTTT. Amino acid sequence: CASSLGLLSTDTQYF.

In this sample, this clonotype turned up a few times. The chain links TRBV7-9 to TRBJ2-7; 14 bases match TRBD2. The CDR3 loop spans 14 amino acids. The germline V gene encodes CDR1 SEHNR and CDR2 FQNEAQ (reference sequence). V shed 5 bases and J 6 bases; nucleotides not matched to a gene: 3. For the CDR3, the DNA is TGTGCCAGCAGCGCGACTAGCGGGAGGGCCGAGCAGTACTTC. Its translation: CASSATSGRAEQYF.

This clonotype turned up a few times. The chain employs TRBV19 and TRBJ1-2, with a tentative D call TRBD1 (6 bases). Trimming pared 6 bases from V and 3 bases from J, leaving 20 bases between. Per the germline V gene, CDR1 is LNHDA and CDR2 is SQIVND (reference sequence). The CDR3 loop spans 16 amino acids. The CDR3 protein is CASRPTGGRSHYGYTF. For the CDR3, the DNA is TGTGCCAGTAGACCGACCGGGGGCAGATCCCACTATGGCTACACCTTC. The variable domain in full, completed from reference TRBV19 and TRBJ1-2, reads DGGITQSPKYLFRKEGQNVTLSCEQNLNHDAMYWYRQDPGQGLRLIYYSQIVNDFQKGDIAEGYSVSREKKESFPLTVTSAQKNPTAFYLCASRPTGGRSHYGYTFGSGTRLTVV.

This clonotype was counted only a few times. The chain links TRBV11-2 to TRBJ2-3; 7 nucleotides align to TRBD2. The CDR3 spans 17 residues. CDR1 and CDR2 from the germline V gene are SGHAT and FQNNGV. The V gene end was trimmed by 0 bases and the J gene end by 5 bases; junction bases not matched to a gene: 11. The CDR3 bases are TGTGCCAGCAGCTTAGAGATAGCGGGCAGACCGATAGATACGCAGTATTTT. It specifies CASSLEIAGRPIDTQYF.

This clonotype has more than one count but fewer than ten. This chain joins TRBV7-3 and TRBJ2-2; unclear D gene. Trimming removed 5 bases at V and 0 bases at J, with 13 bases between. CDR1 and CDR2 (germline): SGHTA, FQGTGA. The CDR3 contains 16 residues. CDR3 residues: CASSPWKMANTGELFF. In DNA, the CDR3 is TGTGCCAGCAGCCCCTGGAAGATGGCGAACACCGGGGAGCTGTTTTTT.

This clonotype came up many times. V gene TRBV29-1 combines with J gene TRBJ2-3, with D maybe TRBD2 (5 bases). The CDR3 consists of 13 residues. V lost 6 bases, J lost 4 bases, and 14 bases lay in between. CDR1 is SQVTM, CDR2 ANQGSEA, per germline. CDR3 DNA: TGCAGCGTGTCTCGACGGGGAGCAGATACGCAGTATTTT. This encodes CSVSRRGADTQYF.

As concerns this clonotype: Compared with germline, one end of the junction differs, possibly owing to a read error. The chain carries TRBV18 and TRBJ1-1; D unclear. The CDR3 totals 15 residues. Germline V gives CDR1 KGHSH, CDR2 LQKENI. The CDR3 DNA reads TGTGTCAGCTCCCTGGACGGAACGCCGAACACTGAAGCTTTCTTT. Residues: CVSSLDGTPNTEAFF.

This clonotype was seen more than once but under ten times. The chain employs TRBV3-1 and TRBJ1-2; 8 bases map to TRBD1. The germline CDR1 and CDR2 sequences are LGHDT and YNNKEL (reference sequence). With V trimmed by 10 bases and J by 6 bases, 7 bases remained unmatched. The CDR3 loop spans 12 amino acids. The CDR3 DNA sequence: TGTGCCACCCGGACAGGGAGCAATGGCTACACCTTC. Amino acids: CATRTGSNGYTF.

The V gene is TRBV13, the J gene TRBJ1-2; 9 nucleotides match TRBD1. The CDR3 length is 15 residues. CDR1 and CDR2 (germline): PRHDT, FYEKMQ (reference sequence). The V and J ends lost 5 bases and 3 bases, in that order; junction bases with no gene match: 7. The CDR3 DNA is TGTGCCAGCAGCGCTCACAGGGGGCTAGACTATGGCTACACCTTC. Translating it yields CASSAHRGLDYGYTF.

This clonotype was counted ten times or more. CDR3 DNA sequence: TGCAGTGCGCGGCGGGGCAATGCGAACACTGAAGCTTTCTTT. Translated: CSARRGNANTEAFF. This chain connects TRBV20-1 to TRBJ1-1, with D possibly being TRBD1 (5 bases). The V gene lost 6 bases and the J gene lost 1 base, with 15 bases spanning the gap. The CDR3 covers 14 residues. The germline CDR1 and CDR2 sequences are DFQATT and SNEGSKA (reference sequence).

This clonotype was seen ten or more times. The V and J genes are TRBV6-2 or TRBV6-3 and TRBJ2-1, with 9 bases that match TRBD1. V lost 4 bases to trimming and J lost 6 bases; unmatched junction nucleotides: 10. In germline, CDR1 is MNHEY, CDR2 SVGEGT. The CDR3 is 16 amino acids. The CDR3 loop reads CASSLTGGPVGNEQFF. In nucleotides, the CDR3 is TGTGCCAGCAGTTTGACAGGGGGTCCAGTCGGCAATGAGCAGTTCTTC.

This clonotype showed up just a few times. The chain links TRBV7-8 to TRBJ1-2, with D perhaps TRBD1 (5 bases). Germline assignment: CDR1 SGHVS and CDR2 FQNEAQ. Trimming removed 5 bases at V and 3 bases at J, with 13 bases between. This CDR3 is 14 amino acids long. CDR3 loop: CASSIMAGDYGYTF. The CDR3, as DNA: TGTGCCAGCAGCATAATGGCGGGGGACTATGGCTACACCTTC. Together with reference TRBV7-8 and TRBJ1-2, the CDR3 gives the full variable domain: GAGVSQSPRYKVAKRGQDVALRCDPISGHVSLFWYQQALGQGPEFLTYFQNEAQLDKSGLPSDRFFAERPEGSVSTLKIQRTQQEDSAVYLCASSIMAGDYGYTFGSGTRLTVV.

This clonotype was observed many times. The CDR3 reads CASSSGQGRDTQYF. Here the CDR3 DNA reads TGTGCCAGCAGTTCGGGACAGGGCAGAGATACGCAGTATTTT. The chain links TRBV28 to TRBJ2-3, with 9 bases that match TRBD1. Trimming removed 4 bases from V and 5 bases from J; junction bases left unmatched: 4. Germline values: CDR1 MDHEN, CDR2 SYDVKM. The CDR3 is made up of 14 amino acids.

Many counts were recorded for this clonotype. The chain carries TRBV20-1 and TRBJ2-6; TRBD1 or TRBD2 may be the D gene (5 bases each). V gave up 6 bases and J gave up 0 bases, with 21 bases separating them. Germline CDR1 is DFQATT and CDR2 is SNEGSKA (reference sequence). This CDR3 spans 18 amino acids. CDR3 sequence (DNA): TGCAGTGCCATAATTCCGGGACGAAGAAGCTCTGGGGCCAACGTCCTGACTTTC. This sequence encodes CSAIIPGRRSSGANVLTF.

V gene TRBV28 combines with J gene TRBJ2-6; D could derive from TRBD1 or TRBD2 (5 bases each). Deletions cut 5 bases from V and 2 bases from J, with 13 bases between. CDR3 size: 16 residues. Germline assignment: CDR1 MDHEN and CDR2 SYDVKM. The CDR3 loop is CASSPYGTTGANVLTF. CDR3 DNA: TGTGCCAGCAGTCCCTATGGGACGACTGGGGCCAACGTCCTGACTTTC.

Turning to this clonotype: Compared with germline, one end of the junction differs, possibly owing to a read error. The rearrangement uses TRBV7-9 and TRBJ2-6; no firm D call. The CDR3 is 15 amino acids. From germline, CDR1 is SEHNR and CDR2 FQNEAQ (reference sequence). The CDR3 protein is CASSITESGTNVLTF. The DNA of the CDR3 is TGTGCCAGCAGCATCACAGAGTCTGGGACCAACGTCCTGACTTTC.